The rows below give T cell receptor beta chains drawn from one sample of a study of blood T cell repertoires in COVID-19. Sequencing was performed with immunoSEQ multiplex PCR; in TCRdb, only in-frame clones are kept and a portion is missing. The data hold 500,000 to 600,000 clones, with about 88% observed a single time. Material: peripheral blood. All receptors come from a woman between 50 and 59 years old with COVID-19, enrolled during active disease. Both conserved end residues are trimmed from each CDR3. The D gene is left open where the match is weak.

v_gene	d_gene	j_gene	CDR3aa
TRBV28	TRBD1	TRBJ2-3	ASSPPQTGTDTQY
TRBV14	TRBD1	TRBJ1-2	ASSQEGQGWGYT
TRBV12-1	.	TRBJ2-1	ASSFLGLGNEQF
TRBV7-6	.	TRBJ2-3	ASSQVRGAIDTQY
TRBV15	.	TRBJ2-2	ATTETGNTGELF
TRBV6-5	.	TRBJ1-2	ASSYSGRYGYT
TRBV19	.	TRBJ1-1	ASSIDLTSKAF
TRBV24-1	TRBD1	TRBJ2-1	ATSEDRGLLRNEQF
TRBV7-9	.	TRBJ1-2	ASSLQVLYGYT
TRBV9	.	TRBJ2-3	ASSGASSVDTQY
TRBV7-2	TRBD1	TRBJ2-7	ASSLGPGQDEQY
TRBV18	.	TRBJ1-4	ASSTGEKLF
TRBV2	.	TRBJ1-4	ASWGQREGPNEKLF
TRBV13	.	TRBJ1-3	ASSFQFGLGRNTIY
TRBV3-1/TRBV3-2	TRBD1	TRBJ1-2	ASSQNEDRSYGYT
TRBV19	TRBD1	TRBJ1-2	ASTARTGNYGYT
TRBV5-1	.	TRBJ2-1	ASRGAAGDEQF
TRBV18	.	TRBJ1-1	ASSPGQKDTEAF
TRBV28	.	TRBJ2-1	ASNIYNEQF
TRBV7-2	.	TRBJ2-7	ASSSTQGYEQY
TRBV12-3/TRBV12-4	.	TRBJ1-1	ASSLGGLTEAF
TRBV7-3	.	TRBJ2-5	ASSLPGGPSSQETQY
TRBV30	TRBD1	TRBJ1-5	AWSVTDRAILANQPQH
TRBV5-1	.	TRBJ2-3	ASSLGLAGDTQY
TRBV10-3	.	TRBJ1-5	AISSAPGQPQH
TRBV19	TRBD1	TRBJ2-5	ASSIWGTGQETQY
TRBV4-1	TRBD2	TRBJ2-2	ASSLRTSGGINNGELF
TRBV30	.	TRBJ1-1	AWMGSYTEAF
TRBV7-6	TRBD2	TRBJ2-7	ASSLGTGGDLYEQY
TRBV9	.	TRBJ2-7	ASSGVPGQTLYEQY
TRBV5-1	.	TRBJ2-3	ASSLAGGPPDTQY
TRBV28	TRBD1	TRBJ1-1	ASSPRRGPSTEAF
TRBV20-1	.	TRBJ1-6	SASTGANSPLH
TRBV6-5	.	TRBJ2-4	ASSYSGDTAKNIQY
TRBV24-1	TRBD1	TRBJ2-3	ATSDPTGGRGDTQY
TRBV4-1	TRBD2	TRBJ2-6	ASSQARGGPSGANVLT
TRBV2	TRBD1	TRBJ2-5	ASTTGGAGETQY
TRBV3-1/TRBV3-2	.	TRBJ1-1	ASSQNRESTEAF
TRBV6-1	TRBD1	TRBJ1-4	ASSDPAGTANEKLF
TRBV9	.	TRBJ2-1	ASSDLIGGKYNEQF